This is a list of T cell receptor beta chains from one sample in a study of pediatric ulcerative colitis. Some clones are missing from TCRdb's copy, which holds only in-frame ones; the method was immunoSEQ multiplex PCR. The data show approximately 40,000 clones, with around four fifths seen just once and approximately 0.74% held by the top ten. Sequencing was performed on gut tissue. The receptors shown here come from a boy under 18 with moderate ulcerative colitis. Both conserved end residues are part of each CDR3. Each record gives: V gene, J gene, D gene, clone size, CDR3 protein, CDR3 DNA. The D gene is left open where the match is weak. Clone size is shown for a subset of rows, as once, few, many or a class of expanded clone.

V: TRBV27
J: TRBJ2-6
D: .
size: .
CDR3: CASSLNGLARASNVLTF
DNA: TGTGCCAGCAGTTTAAATGGTCTCGCGCGTGCGTCCAACGTCCTGACTTTC

V: TRBV30
J: TRBJ2-7
D: .
size: .
CDR3: CAWSVRGASYEQYF
DNA: TGTGCCTGGAGTGTGAGGGGGGCCTCCTACGAGCAGTACTTC

V: TRBV7-9
J: TRBJ2-6
D: .
size: .
CDR3: CASSLAGSGANVLTF
DNA: TGTGCCAGCAGCTTAGCAGGCTCTGGGGCCAACGTCCTGACTTTC

V: TRBV6-1
J: TRBJ1-6
D: TRBD1
size: .
CDR3: CAAQQGERSPLHF
DNA: TGTGCCGCACAACAGGGGGAAAGGTCACCCCTCCACTTT

V: TRBV7-9
J: TRBJ1-2
D: .
size: few
CDR3: CASSSGTGGYTF
DNA: TGTGCCAGCAGCTCAGGGACGGGTGGCTACACCTTC

V: TRBV29-1
J: TRBJ2-5
D: TRBD1
size: .
CDR3: CSVAQNKDRADQETQYF
DNA: TGCAGCGTTGCCCAAAACAAGGACAGGGCTGACCAAGAGACCCAGTACTTC

V: TRBV27
J: TRBJ1-5
D: TRBD1
size: .
CDR3: CASSRQGSNQPQHF
DNA: TGTGCCAGCAGCCGACAGGGGAGCAATCAGCCCCAGCATTTT

V: TRBV29-1
J: TRBJ1-2
D: .
size: .
CDR3: CSVGGAKSNPYGYTF
DNA: TGCAGCGTTGGAGGGGCCAAATCCAACCCCTATGGCTACACCTTC

V: TRBV6-1
J: TRBJ2-7
D: .
size: .
CDR3: CASRSSVEQYF
DNA: TGTGCCAGCCGGTCCTCGGTCGAGCAGTACTTC

V: TRBV6-5
J: TRBJ2-4
D: .
size: .
CDR3: CASSSPREAKNIQYF
DNA: TGTGCCAGCAGCTCCCCCCGAGAGGCCAAAAACATTCAGTACTTC

V: TRBV5-8
J: TRBJ1-1
D: TRBD1
size: .
CDR3: CASSMTGDTEAFF
DNA: TGTGCCAGCAGCATGACAGGGGATACTGAAGCTTTCTTT

V: TRBV6-4
J: TRBJ2-2
D: .
size: once
CDR3: CASSDSSQHTGELFF
DNA: TGTGCCAGCAGTGACTCGTCACAACACACCGGGGAGCTGTTTTTT

V: TRBV5-1
J: TRBJ2-7
D: .
size: few
CDR3: CASSLRANNLNYEQYF
DNA: TGCGCCAGCAGCTTGCGGGCCAACAATCTAAACTACGAGCAGTACTTC

V: TRBV6-5
J: TRBJ2-7
D: TRBD1
size: .
CDR3: CASSSGGFYEQYF
DNA: TGTGCCAGCAGTTCAGGGGGCTTCTACGAGCAGTACTTC

V: TRBV18
J: TRBJ2-2
D: .
size: few
CDR3: CASSPRHDTGELFF
DNA: TGTGCCAGCTCACCACGGCACGACACCGGGGAGCTGTTTTTT

V: TRBV19
J: TRBJ1-2
D: TRBD1
size: .
CDR3: CASSMTGDGGYTF
DNA: TGTGCCAGTAGTATGACAGGGGACGGGGGCTACACCTTC

V: TRBV13
J: TRBJ2-1
D: .
size: .
CDR3: CASSLGWGTLNEQFF
DNA: TGTGCCAGCAGCTTAGGATGGGGGACCCTCAATGAGCAGTTCTTC

V: TRBV30
J: TRBJ2-3
D: .
size: medium-sized
CDR3: CAWTLALSTDTQYF
DNA: TGTGCCTGGACGCTAGCGCTTAGCACAGATACGCAGTATTTT

V: TRBV9
J: TRBJ2-2
D: .
size: few
CDR3: CASSVESTGELFF
DNA: TGTGCCAGCAGCGTAGAGTCCACCGGGGAGCTGTTTTTT

V: TRBV7-2
J: TRBJ1-2
D: .
size: once
CDR3: CASSNNAPVYGYTF
DNA: TGTGCCAGCAGCAATAACGCCCCCGTCTATGGCTACACCTTC

V: TRBV6-5
J: TRBJ1-2
D: .
size: few
CDR3: CASSYSRRGGGYTF
DNA: TGTGCCAGCAGTTACTCCCGCCGGGGGGGTGGCTACACCTTC

V: TRBV5-8
J: TRBJ2-3
D: .
size: .
CDR3: CASSLVVDTQYF
DNA: TGTGCCAGCAGCTTGGTGGTAGATACGCAGTATTTT

V: TRBV28
J: TRBJ2-5
D: .
size: .
CDR3: CASRDSRANLLETQYF
DNA: TGTGCCAGCAGAGACTCCCGGGCCAACCTCTTGGAGACCCAGTACTTC

V: TRBV5-4
J: TRBJ1-1
D: TRBD1
size: .
CDR3: CASSTQGSTEAFF
DNA: TGTGCCAGCAGCACACAGGGGAGCACTGAAGCTTTCTTT

V: TRBV5-8
J: TRBJ1-4
D: TRBD1
size: .
CDR3: CASSLGQGAEKLFF
DNA: TGTGCCAGCAGCTTGGGGCAGGGGGCGGAAAAACTGTTTTTT

V: TRBV30
J: TRBJ2-7
D: .
size: once
CDR3: CAWGRGHSYEQYF
DNA: TGTGCCTGGGGCAGGGGACACTCCTACGAGCAGTACTTC

V: TRBV4-3
J: TRBJ2-3
D: .
size: .
CDR3: CASSPGLTSTDTQYF
DNA: TGCGCCAGCAGCCCCGGACTTACTAGCACAGATACGCAGTATTTT

V: TRBV10-3
J: TRBJ1-2
D: .
size: few
CDR3: CAISAATGHGYTF
DNA: TGTGCCATCAGTGCGGCTACAGGACATGGCTACACCTTC

V: TRBV7-9
J: TRBJ2-3
D: TRBD2
size: .
CDR3: CASSGLLAGGTDTQYF
DNA: TGTGCCAGCAGCGGCTTACTAGCGGGAGGCACAGATACGCAGTATTTT

V: TRBV5-4
J: TRBJ1-1
D: .
size: .
CDR3: CASSLGGTPKAFF
DNA: TGTGCCAGCAGCTTAGGGGGGACTCCGAAAGCTTTCTTT

V: TRBV30
J: TRBJ1-1
D: .
size: .
CDR3: CAWSVLGRTEAFF
DNA: TGTGCCTGGAGTGTACTCGGGAGGACTGAAGCTTTCTTT

V: TRBV28
J: TRBJ1-6
D: .
size: .
CDR3: CASSFNRDPYSPLHF
DNA: TGTGCCAGCAGTTTTAACAGAGACCCTTATTCACCCCTCCACTTT

V: TRBV9
J: TRBJ1-5
D: .
size: .
CDR3: CASSVDANQPQHF
DNA: TGTGCCAGCAGCGTAGACGCCAATCAGCCCCAGCATTTT

V: TRBV5-1
J: TRBJ2-5
D: .
size: .
CDR3: CASSIGQQETQYF
DNA: TGCGCCAGCAGCATCGGGCAACAAGAGACCCAGTACTTC

V: TRBV30
J: TRBJ1-5
D: .
size: few
CDR3: CAWSVDSDRPQHF
DNA: TGTGCCTGGAGTGTCGACTCCGACAGACCCCAGCATTTT

V: TRBV5-1
J: TRBJ2-1
D: .
size: .
CDR3: CASSFSWAEQFF
DNA: TGCGCCAGCAGCTTCTCTTGGGCTGAGCAGTTCTTC

V: TRBV7-2
J: TRBJ2-5
D: .
size: .
CDR3: CASSLDVWGNREETQYF
DNA: TGTGCCAGCAGCTTAGATGTTTGGGGCAACAGGGAAGAGACCCAGTACTTC

V: TRBV18
J: TRBJ1-6
D: TRBD1
size: .
CDR3: CASSPLADRDSPLHF
DNA: TGTGCCAGCTCACCATTAGCGGACAGGGATTCACCCCTCCACTTT

V: TRBV5-6
J: TRBJ1-1
D: TRBD1
size: .
CDR3: CASSYAGGGEAFF
DNA: TGTGCCAGCAGCTACGCAGGGGGCGGTGAAGCTTTCTTT

V: TRBV6-1
J: TRBJ1-1
D: TRBD1
size: .
CDR3: CASNRQGVGTEAFF
DNA: TGTGCCAGCAACCGACAGGGGGTGGGCACTGAAGCTTTCTTT

V: TRBV27
J: TRBJ1-1
D: .
size: .
CDR3: CASSFDSVNTEAFF
DNA: TGTGCCAGCAGTTTCGACAGTGTGAACACTGAAGCTTTCTTT

V: TRBV28
J: TRBJ1-2
D: .
size: .
CDR3: CASSLTGLDGYTF
DNA: TGTGCCAGCAGTTTAACAGGGTTGGATGGCTACACCTTC

V: TRBV6-5
J: TRBJ2-2
D: .
size: .
CDR3: CASSYSGGTGELFF
DNA: TGTGCCAGCAGTTACTCTGGCGGAACCGGGGAGCTGTTTTTT

V: TRBV2
J: TRBJ2-5
D: .
size: .
CDR3: CASRTGTGEETQYF
DNA: TGTGCCAGCAGGACTGGGACCGGGGAGGAGACCCAGTACTTC

V: TRBV4-1
J: TRBJ1-6
D: .
size: .
CDR3: CASSQIPRIYNSPLHF
DNA: TGCGCCAGCAGCCAAATCCCCCGGATCTATAATTCACCCCTCCACTTT

V: TRBV14
J: TRBJ2-1
D: .
size: once
CDR3: CASSQVPRSSYNEQFF
DNA: TGTGCCAGCAGCCAAGTGCCCCGATCCTCCTACAATGAGCAGTTCTTC

V: TRBV6-5
J: TRBJ1-2
D: .
size: .
CDR3: CASSQTTRSNYGYTF
DNA: TGTGCCAGCAGCCAAACGACCAGATCTAACTATGGCTACACCTTC

V: TRBV12-5
J: TRBJ1-4
D: .
size: .
CDR3: CASARDLNEKLFF
DNA: TGTGCTAGTGCCCGGGACCTTAATGAAAAACTGTTTTTT

V: TRBV2
J: TRBJ1-2
D: TRBD1
size: few
CDR3: CASSDWDRGLGGYTF
DNA: TGTGCCAGCAGTGATTGGGACAGGGGGCTAGGTGGCTACACCTTC